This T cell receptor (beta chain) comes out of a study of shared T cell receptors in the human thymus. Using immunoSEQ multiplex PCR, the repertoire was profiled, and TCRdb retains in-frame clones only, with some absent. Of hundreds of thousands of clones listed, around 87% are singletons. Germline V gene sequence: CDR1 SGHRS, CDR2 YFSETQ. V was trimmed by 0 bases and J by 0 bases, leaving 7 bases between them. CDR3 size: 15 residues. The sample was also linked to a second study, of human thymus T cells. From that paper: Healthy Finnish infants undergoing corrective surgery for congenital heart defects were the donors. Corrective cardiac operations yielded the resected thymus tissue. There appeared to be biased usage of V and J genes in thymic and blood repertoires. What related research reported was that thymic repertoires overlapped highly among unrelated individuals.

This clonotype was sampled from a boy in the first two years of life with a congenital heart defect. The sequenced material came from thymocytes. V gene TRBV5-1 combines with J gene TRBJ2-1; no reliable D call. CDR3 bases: TGCGCCAGCAGCTTGGGTGAGTTCTCCTACAATGAGCAGTTCTTC. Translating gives CASSLGEFSYNEQFF.